This T cell receptor beta chain was found in a study of cytomegalovirus exposure and HLA in healthy donors. The study, taken as a whole, reports: Reports state that TCR beta sequences accurately predicted most subjects' HLA-A and HLA-B alleles. Data from an earlier analysis indicated that most TCR beta V segments were productive either about 87% or about 30% of the time. In a later analysis, TCR beta V- and J-gene trimming was associated with a missense DCLRE1C variant.

This PCR relied on a set of 60 Vbeta primers and 13 Jbeta primers. Assay used: immunoSEQ multiplex PCR; TCRdb lists only in-frame clones, some missing. Counted here are approximately 140,000 clones, about four fifths occurring once; the ten biggest clones make up 2.8%. Germline V gene lookup returns CDR1 MNHNS and CDR2 SASEGT. V lost 6 bases to trimming and J lost 0 bases, with 8 bases between them. The CDR3 runs 13 residues. With respect to this clone: What it recognizes is unknown.

There were likely unrecorded immune exposures, though donors were nominally healthy when sampled. The genes are TRBV6-1 and TRBJ1-1; D gene unclear. The source material was PBMCs. The sequence was obtained from a male donor in good health and CMV-seronegative. DNA for the CDR3: TGTGCCAGCAGATACAACATGAACACTGAAGCTTTCTTT. Translating gives CASRYNMNTEAFF.